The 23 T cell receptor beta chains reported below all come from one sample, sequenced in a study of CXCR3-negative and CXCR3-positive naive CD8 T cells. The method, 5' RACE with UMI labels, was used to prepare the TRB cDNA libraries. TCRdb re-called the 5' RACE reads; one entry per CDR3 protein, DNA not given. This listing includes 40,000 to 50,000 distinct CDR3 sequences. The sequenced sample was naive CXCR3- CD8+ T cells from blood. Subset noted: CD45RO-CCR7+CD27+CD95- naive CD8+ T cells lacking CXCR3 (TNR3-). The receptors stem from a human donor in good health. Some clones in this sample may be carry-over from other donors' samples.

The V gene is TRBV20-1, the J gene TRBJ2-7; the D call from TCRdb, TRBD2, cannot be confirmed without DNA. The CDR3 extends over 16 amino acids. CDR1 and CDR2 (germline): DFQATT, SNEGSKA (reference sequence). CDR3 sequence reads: CSAREIGTSGIKEQYF.

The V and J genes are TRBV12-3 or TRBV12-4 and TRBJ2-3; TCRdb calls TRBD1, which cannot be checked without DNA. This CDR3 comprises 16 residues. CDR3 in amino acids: CASRTPPGPLADTQYF.

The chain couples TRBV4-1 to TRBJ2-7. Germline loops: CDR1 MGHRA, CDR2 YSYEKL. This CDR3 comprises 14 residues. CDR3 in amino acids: CASSQLAESYEQYF.

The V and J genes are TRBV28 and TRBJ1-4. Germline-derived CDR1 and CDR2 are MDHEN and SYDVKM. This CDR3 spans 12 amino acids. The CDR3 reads CASMPEHTKLFF.

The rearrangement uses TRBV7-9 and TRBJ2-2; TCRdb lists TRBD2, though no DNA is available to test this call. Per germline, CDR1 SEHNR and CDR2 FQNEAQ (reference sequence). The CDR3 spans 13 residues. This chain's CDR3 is CASRPEGTGELFF. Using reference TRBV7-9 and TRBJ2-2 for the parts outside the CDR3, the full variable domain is DTGVSQNPRHKITKRGQNVTFRCDPISEHNRLYWYRQTLGQGPEFLTYFQNEAQLEKSRLLSDRFSAERPKGSFSTLEIQRTEQGDSAMYLCASRPEGTGELFFGEGSRLTVL.

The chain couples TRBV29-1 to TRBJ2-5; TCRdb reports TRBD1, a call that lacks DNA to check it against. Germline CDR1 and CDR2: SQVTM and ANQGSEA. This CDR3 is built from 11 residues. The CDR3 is CSVGGRETQYF.

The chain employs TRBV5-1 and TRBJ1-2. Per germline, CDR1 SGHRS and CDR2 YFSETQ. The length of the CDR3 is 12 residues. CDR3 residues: CASSLPGDGYTF.

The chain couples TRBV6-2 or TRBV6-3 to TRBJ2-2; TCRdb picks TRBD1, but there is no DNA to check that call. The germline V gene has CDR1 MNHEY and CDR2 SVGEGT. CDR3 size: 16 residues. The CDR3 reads CASSTPTGWLRGELFF.

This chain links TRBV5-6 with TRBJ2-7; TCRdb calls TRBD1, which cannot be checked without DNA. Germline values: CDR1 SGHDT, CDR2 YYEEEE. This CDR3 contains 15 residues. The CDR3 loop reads CASSLGPGAGVEQYF.

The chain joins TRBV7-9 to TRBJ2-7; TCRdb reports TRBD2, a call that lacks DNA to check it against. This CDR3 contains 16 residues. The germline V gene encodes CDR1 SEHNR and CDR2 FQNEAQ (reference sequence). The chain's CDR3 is CASSPLTSGRAEEQYF. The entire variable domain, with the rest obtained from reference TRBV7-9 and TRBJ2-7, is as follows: DTGVSQNPRHKITKRGQNVTFRCDPISEHNRLYWYRQTLGQGPEFLTYFQNEAQLEKSRLLSDRFSAERPKGSFSTLEIQRTEQGDSAMYLCASSPLTSGRAEEQYFGPGTRLTVT.

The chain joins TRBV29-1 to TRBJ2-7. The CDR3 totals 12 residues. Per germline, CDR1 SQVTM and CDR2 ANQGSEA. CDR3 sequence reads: CSVEDEPYEQYF.

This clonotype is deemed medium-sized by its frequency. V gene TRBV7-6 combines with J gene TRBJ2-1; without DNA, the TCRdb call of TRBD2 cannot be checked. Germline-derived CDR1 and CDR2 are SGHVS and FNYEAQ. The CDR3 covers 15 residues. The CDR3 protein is CASSLAPSEDNEQFF.

The CDR3 is CSARSELAVYNEQFF. This chain joins TRBV20-1 and TRBJ2-1; TCRdb outputs TRBD2, but without DNA this stays unchecked. Germline V gives CDR1 DFQATT, CDR2 SNEGSKA (reference sequence). The CDR3 covers 15 residues.

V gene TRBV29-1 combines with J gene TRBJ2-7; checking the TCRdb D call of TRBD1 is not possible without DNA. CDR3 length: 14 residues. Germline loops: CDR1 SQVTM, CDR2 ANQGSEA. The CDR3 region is CSVEAGTGGGEQYF.

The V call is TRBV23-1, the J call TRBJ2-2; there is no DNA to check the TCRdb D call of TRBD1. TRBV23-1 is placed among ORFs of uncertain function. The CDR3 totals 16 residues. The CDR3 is CASSQSDRSNTGELFF.

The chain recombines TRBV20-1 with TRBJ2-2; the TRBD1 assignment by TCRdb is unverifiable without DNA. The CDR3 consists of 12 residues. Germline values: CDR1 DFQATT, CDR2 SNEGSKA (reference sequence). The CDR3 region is CSATPGDGELFF.

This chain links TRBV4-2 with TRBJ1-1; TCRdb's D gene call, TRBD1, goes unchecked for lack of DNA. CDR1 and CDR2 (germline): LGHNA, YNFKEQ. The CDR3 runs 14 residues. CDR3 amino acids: CASSQKDRGPEAFF.

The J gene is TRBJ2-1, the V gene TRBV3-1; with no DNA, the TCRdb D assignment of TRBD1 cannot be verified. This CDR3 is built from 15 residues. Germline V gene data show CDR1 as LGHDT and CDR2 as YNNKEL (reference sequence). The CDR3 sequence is CASSLPGRIYNEQFF.

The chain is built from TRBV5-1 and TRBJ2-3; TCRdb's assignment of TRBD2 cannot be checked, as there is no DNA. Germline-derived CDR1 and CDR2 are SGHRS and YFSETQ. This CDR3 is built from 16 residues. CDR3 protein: CASSIGLAGGTDTQYF.

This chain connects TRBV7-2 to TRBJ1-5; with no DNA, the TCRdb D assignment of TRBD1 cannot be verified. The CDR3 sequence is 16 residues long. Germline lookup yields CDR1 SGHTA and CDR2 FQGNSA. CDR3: CASSLALSGRNQPQHF.

CDR3 sequence: CASSLALLNEQFF. The rearrangement links TRBV7-7 to TRBJ2-1. CDR1 is SSHAT, CDR2 FNYEAQ, per germline (reference sequence). CDR3 length: 13 residues.

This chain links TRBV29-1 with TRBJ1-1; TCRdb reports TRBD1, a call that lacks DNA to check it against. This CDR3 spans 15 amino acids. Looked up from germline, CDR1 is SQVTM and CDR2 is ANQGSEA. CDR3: CSVTDRGVMNTEAFF.

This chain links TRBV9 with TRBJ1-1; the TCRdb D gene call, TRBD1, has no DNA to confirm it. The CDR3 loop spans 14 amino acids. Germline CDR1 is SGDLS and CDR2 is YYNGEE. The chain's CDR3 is CASSGWTGNTEAFF.